This record looks at one TCR beta chain sequence and its context. The CDR3 length is 15 residues. Germline loops: CDR1 MNHEY, CDR2 SMNVEV (reference sequence). The ends lost 2 bases at V and 5 bases at J; junction bases unmatched: 6. Sequencing used immunoSEQ multiplex PCR; TCRdb keeps in-frame clones, though not all of them. Altogether around 50,000 clones are present, more than 95% being singletons, with the ten largest covering 0.35% to 0.5%. The data belong to a study of technical replicates of blood from four donors. The receptor was derived from a human donor in good health. The chain has TRBV27 and TRBJ2-5; TRBD2 aligns across 9 bases. Material for sequencing was T cells isolated from PBMCs. CDR3 DNA sequence: TGTGCCAGCAGTTTAGGCCTAGCGGGACGGGAGACCCAGTACTTC. Its translation: CASSLGLAGRETQYF.